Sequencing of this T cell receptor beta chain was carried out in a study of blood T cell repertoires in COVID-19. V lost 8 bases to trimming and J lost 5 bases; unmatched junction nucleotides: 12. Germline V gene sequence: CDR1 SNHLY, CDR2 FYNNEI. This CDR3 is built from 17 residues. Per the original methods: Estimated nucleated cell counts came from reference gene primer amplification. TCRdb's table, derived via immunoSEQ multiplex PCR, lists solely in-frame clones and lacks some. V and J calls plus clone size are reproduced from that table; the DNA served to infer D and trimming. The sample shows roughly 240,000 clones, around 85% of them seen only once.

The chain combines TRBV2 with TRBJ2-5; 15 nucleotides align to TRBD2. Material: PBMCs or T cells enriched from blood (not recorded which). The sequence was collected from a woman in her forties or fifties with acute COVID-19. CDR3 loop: CASVRTSGGAGRETQYF. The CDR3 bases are TGTGCCAGCGTGAGGACTAGCGGGGGGGCCGGGAGGGAGACCCAGTACTTC.